The T cell receptor beta chain under discussion was sequenced for a study of cytomegalovirus exposure and HLA in healthy donors (dated by TCRdb to 2016 to 2017). Looking at the study overall: A later analysis indicated that the 120 validation repertoires were generated on the platform also employed for the 720 or so repertoires of the first cohort. The study aimed to test whether cataloging public T cell receptors could reveal signatures of past pathogen exposure. In addition to the first cohort of around 670 subjects, a separate validation cohort of 100 to 150 different subjects was used. To predict cytomegalovirus infection status, the study combined high-throughput TCR immunosequencing, statistical association of individual TCRs with disease status, and machine learning.

Taken from the germline V gene (reference sequence), the CDR1 and CDR2 loops are MNHEY and SMNVEV. The CDR3 has 17 amino acids, counting the end cysteine and phenylalanine. Only CDR3 DNA is held: 51 bases, read in frame from base 1. Trimming removed 4 bases from V and 1 base from J; the gene matches leave 9 bases unexplained. Libraries were prepared through the immunoSEQ multiplex PCR assay. The original pipeline was this. To diagnose cytomegalovirus status from the catalog of TCR beta chain sequences, a statistical classification framework was built. TCRdb limited this immuneACCESS table to in-frame rearrangements with V and J called. A share of clones is missing; checked studies link under half to unresolved V genes, and the rest is unexplained. The V and J calls and the clone size are those of that table, but D and trimming were determined from the DNA. Within this sample are over 85,000 clones, with roughly 80% of them counted one time only. The top ten hold about 12% of the sample.

Overall results and qualifications from the work: The classifier was reported to diagnose cytomegalovirus status with high specificity and sensitivity in both the original and validation cohorts. Of the cluster scores, about 94% were above 0 in a later analysis, which found that TCRs clustered in the first cohort also tended to co-occur in the 120 or so validation repertoires. Most TCR sequences were observed very rarely across donors, whereas some public TCRs were present in many individuals. A later analysis lacked HLA typing for the validation cohort, so it scored co-occurrence in that cohort across all 110 or so repertoires. A few of the identified cytomegalovirus-associated TCR beta chains were confirmed in vitro to be specific for cytomegalovirus antigens. It was suggested by the authors that the approach could potentially be generalized to other disease states and immunological phenotypes. In the study, 150 to 200 TCR beta chains were listed as associated with cytomegalovirus.

Notes on this clone: Its antigen is still unknown. No base-level quality is on record; no much larger clone is a single base apart.

Separate from the approximately 730-subject first cohort, the validation cohort of 95 to 150 subjects was the group to which the donors belonged. The chain joins TRBV27 to TRBJ2-1; TRBD2 agrees with 8 junctional bases. This clonotype was sampled from a woman between 18 and 30 years old in good health and CMV-seropositive. Sequenced material: PBMCs. The DNA sequence is given as TGTGCCAGCAGTTCGGCGACTAGCGAGAATTCCTACAATGAGCAGTTCTTC. The resulting protein is CASSSATSENSYNEQFF.